This T cell receptor beta chain was captured by sequencing in a study of post-analysis software for immune sequencing data. Study-level background: Clinical courses comprised relapsing-remitting, secondary progressive and progressive-relapsing multiple sclerosis.

Findings and limits, study-wide: Patients used about 5 TRBV segments, including TRBV5-6, TRBV5-1 and TRBV20-1, more often than controls.

Germline CDR1 is MNHEY and CDR2 is SVGAGI. V shed 6 bases and J 6 bases; nucleotides not matched to a gene: 12. CDR3 length equals 15 residues. The library was made from cDNA and included unique molecular identifiers. TCRdb reanalysed the PCR reads using MiXCR and keeps one entry per CDR3 protein. Altogether over 150,000 distinct CDR3 sequences are present, 30% being singletons, with the ten largest covering approximately 1.5%. About this clonotype: Its specificity is unknown. Since a much larger clone is just one base distant, this may be a read error.

The sample was blood. This sequence was found in a girl aged 10-17 years with multiple sclerosis. This chain uses TRBV6-5 with TRBJ2-3; 7 bases match TRBD1. CDR3 amino acids: CASSRPGQMMDTQYF. The CDR3, as DNA: TGTGCCAGCAGCCGACCGGGACAGATGATGGATACGCAGTATTTT.